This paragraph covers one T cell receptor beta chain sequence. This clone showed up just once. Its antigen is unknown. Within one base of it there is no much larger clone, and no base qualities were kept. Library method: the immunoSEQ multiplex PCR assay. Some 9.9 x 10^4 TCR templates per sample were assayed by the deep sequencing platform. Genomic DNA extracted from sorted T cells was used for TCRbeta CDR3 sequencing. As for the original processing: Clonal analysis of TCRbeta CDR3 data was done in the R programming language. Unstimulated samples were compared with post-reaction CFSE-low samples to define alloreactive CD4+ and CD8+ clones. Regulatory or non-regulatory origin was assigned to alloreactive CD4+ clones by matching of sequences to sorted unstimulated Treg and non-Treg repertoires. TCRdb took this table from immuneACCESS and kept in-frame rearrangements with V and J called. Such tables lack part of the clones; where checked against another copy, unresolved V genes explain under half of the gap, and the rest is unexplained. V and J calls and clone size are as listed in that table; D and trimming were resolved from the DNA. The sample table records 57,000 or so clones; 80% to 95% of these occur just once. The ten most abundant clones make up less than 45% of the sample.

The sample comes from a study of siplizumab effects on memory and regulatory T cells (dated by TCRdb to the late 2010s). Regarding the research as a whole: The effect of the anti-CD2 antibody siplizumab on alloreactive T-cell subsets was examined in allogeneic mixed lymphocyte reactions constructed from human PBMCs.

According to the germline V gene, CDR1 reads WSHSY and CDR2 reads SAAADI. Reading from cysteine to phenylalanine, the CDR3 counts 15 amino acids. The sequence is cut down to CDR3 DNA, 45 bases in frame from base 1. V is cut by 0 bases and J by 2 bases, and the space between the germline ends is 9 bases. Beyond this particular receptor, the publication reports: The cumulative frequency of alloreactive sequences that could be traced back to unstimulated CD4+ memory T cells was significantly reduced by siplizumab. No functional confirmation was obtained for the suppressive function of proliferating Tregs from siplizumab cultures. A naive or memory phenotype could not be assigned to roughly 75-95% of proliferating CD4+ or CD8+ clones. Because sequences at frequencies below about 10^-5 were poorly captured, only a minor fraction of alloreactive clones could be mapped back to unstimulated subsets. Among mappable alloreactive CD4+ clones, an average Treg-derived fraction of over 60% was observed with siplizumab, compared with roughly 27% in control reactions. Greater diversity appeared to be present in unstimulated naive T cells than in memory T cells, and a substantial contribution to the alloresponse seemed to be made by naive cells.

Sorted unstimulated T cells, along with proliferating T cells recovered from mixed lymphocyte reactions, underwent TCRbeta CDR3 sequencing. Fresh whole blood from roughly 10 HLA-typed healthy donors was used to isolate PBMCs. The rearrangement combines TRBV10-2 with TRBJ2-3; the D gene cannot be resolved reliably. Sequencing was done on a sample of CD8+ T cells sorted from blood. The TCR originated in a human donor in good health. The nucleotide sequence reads TGCGCCAGCAGTGAGTCGTGGGGATCCACAGATACGCAGTATTTT. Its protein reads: CASSESWGSTDTQYF.